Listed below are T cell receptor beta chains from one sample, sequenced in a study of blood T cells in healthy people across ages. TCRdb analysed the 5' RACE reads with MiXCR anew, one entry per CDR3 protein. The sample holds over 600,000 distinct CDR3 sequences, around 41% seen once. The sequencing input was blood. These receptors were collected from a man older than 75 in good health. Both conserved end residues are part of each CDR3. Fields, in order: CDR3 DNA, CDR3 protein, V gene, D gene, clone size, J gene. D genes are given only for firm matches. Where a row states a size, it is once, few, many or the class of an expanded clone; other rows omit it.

CDR3 DNA: TGTGCCAGCAGCCAAGATTTAGCGGGGGAGCCCAGGGGCATTCAGTACTTC; CDR3 protein: CASSQDLAGEPRGIQYF; V gene: TRBV4-2; D gene: TRBD2; clone size: once; J gene: TRBJ2-4
CDR3 DNA: TGCGCCAGCAGCCAAGGGGACAGGGTGGGGAATGAGCAGTTCTTC; CDR3 protein: CASSQGDRVGNEQFF; V gene: TRBV4-3; D gene: TRBD1; clone size: few; J gene: TRBJ2-1
CDR3 DNA: TGTGCCAGCAACCCGGGTAGCGGAACTAATGAGCAGTTCTTC; CDR3 protein: CASNPGSGTNEQFF; V gene: TRBV3-1; D gene: -; clone size: few; J gene: TRBJ2-1
CDR3 DNA: TGTGCCAGCAGCTTAGTGGGACAGGGGGTCTACGAGCAGTACTTC; CDR3 protein: CASSLVGQGVYEQYF; V gene: TRBV11-2; D gene: TRBD1; clone size: -; J gene: TRBJ2-7
CDR3 DNA: TGTGCCACCAGCACAAGCACACGGGGAATTGAGCAGTTCTTC; CDR3 protein: CATSTSTRGIEQFF; V gene: TRBV15; D gene: -; clone size: -; J gene: TRBJ2-1
CDR3 DNA: TGTGCCAGCTCAACGACAGGGGGCTCAGGAGAGCAGTACTTC; CDR3 protein: CASSTTGGSGEQYF; V gene: TRBV18; D gene: TRBD1; clone size: -; J gene: TRBJ2-7
CDR3 DNA: TGTGCCAGCAGCCCCGGGACTAGCGGGGTCCAGACCCAGTACTTC; CDR3 protein: CASSPGTSGVQTQYF; V gene: TRBV7-8; D gene: TRBD2; clone size: -; J gene: TRBJ2-5
CDR3 DNA: TGTGCCAGCAGCCAAGAGCCAGGTAGCTCCTACGAGCAGTACTTC; CDR3 protein: CASSQEPGSSYEQYF; V gene: TRBV4-2; D gene: -; clone size: once; J gene: TRBJ2-7
CDR3 DNA: TGTGCCAGCAGCCAAGCTCCTAGCGCCGATGAGCAGTTCTTC; CDR3 protein: CASSQAPSADEQFF; V gene: TRBV3-1; D gene: -; clone size: few; J gene: TRBJ2-1
CDR3 DNA: TGTGCCAGCAGTTCGGACAGGAAGGGCTACACCTTC; CDR3 protein: CASSSDRKGYTF; V gene: TRBV27; D gene: TRBD1; clone size: -; J gene: TRBJ1-2
CDR3 DNA: TGTGCCAGCAGCCATCCTGTCGGGCTGCGACCAACGCAGTATTTT; CDR3 protein: CASSHPVGLRPTQYF; V gene: TRBV14; D gene: -; clone size: -; J gene: TRBJ2-3
CDR3 DNA: TGTGCCGGGGGGTACTGGGAGCAGTACTTC; CDR3 protein: CAGGYWEQYF; V gene: TRBV6-1; D gene: -; clone size: -; J gene: TRBJ2-7
CDR3 DNA: TGTGCCAGCAGCTTATTGGGGGGTCCACAAGAGACCCAGTACTTC; CDR3 protein: CASSLLGGPQETQYF; V gene: TRBV27; D gene: -; clone size: many; J gene: TRBJ2-5
CDR3 DNA: TGTGCCAGCAGCCCCTGGGGCACTCGTGGGTACGAGCAGTACTTC; CDR3 protein: CASSPWGTRGYEQYF; V gene: TRBV5-6; D gene: -; clone size: few; J gene: TRBJ2-7
CDR3 DNA: TGTGCCAGCAGCTTAGGGGGCTTGGACACAGATACGCAGTATTTT; CDR3 protein: CASSLGGLDTDTQYF; V gene: TRBV7-3; D gene: -; clone size: few; J gene: TRBJ2-3
CDR3 DNA: TGCGCCAGCAAACTCGGACAGGGGACCTCCTACGAGCAGTACTTC; CDR3 protein: CASKLGQGTSYEQYF; V gene: TRBV5-1; D gene: TRBD1; clone size: few; J gene: TRBJ2-7
CDR3 DNA: TGCAGTGCTAGTGGGAAAACCAAAAACATTCAGTACTTC; CDR3 protein: CSASGKTKNIQYF; V gene: TRBV20-1; D gene: -; clone size: few; J gene: TRBJ2-4